This T cell receptor beta chain was sequenced in a study of T cell repertoires in cytomegalovirus infection. In the study overall: Alongside well-studied HLA-B-restricted CMV epitopes, recently identified HLA-C-restricted CMV epitopes were also used.

This clonotype came up a few times. What it binds is not known. V lost 3 bases and J 5 bases, leaving 13 bases between the germline ends. This CDR3 has 14 amino acids. Germline lookup yields CDR1 SEHNR and CDR2 FQNEAQ (reference sequence). Study-wide results and caveats: Cumulative public TCR beta family frequency identified CMV carriers with the relevant HLA. CMV-specific TCR beta clonotypes restricted by HLA-C dominated the ex vivo response.

TCRdb re-called the reads through MiXCR, storing one row per CDR3 protein. The profile covers about 890,000 distinct CDR3 sequences, with approximately 31% appearing a single time and around an eighth taken by the ten largest. This TCR derives from a human donor in good health (CMV status not recorded). Some clones in this sample may be carry-over from other donors' samples. This chain links TRBV7-9 with TRBJ2-5; D possibly matches TRBD1 or TRBD2 (5 bases each). The specimen was cultured CD8+ T cells from PBMCs, collected from culture after CMV antigen stimulation. CDR3 sequence reads: CASSFISEGETQYF. The CDR3 coding sequence is TGTGCCAGCAGCTTTATTAGCGAGGGGGAGACCCAGTACTTC.